One sample yielded the 5 T cell receptor beta chains listed below, sequenced in a study of OX40 agonist ivuxolimab in advanced cancers. Here immunoSEQ multiplex PCR was the method, and the copy in TCRdb shows in-frame clones only, minus some. The data hold tens of thousands of clones, with roughly 80% observed a single time. This sample comprised CD4+ or CD8+ T cells sorted from blood, obtained in a trial of the OX40 agonist ivuxolimab. These receptors all stem from an adult with an advanced solid tumor such as melanoma, head and neck, liver or kidney cancer.

This clone was seen only a few times. This chain connects TRBV5-6 to TRBJ1-1; 7 bases match TRBD1. Germline V gives CDR1 SGHDT, CDR2 YYEEEE. The length of the CDR3 is 15 residues. Losses at the gene ends were 4 bases for V and 3 bases for J; bases not matched to a gene: 9. In nucleotides, the CDR3 is TGTGCCAGCAGCCCAGCGAGGGGGCTCTACACTGAAGCTTTCTTT. It translates to CASSPARGLYTEAFF.

V and J are TRBV11-2 and TRBJ1-1; 9 nucleotides align to TRBD1. CDR1 SGHAT and CDR2 FQNNGV come from the germline V gene. After removal of 6 bases from V and 3 bases from J, the junction contained 11 bases not matched to a gene. The CDR3 runs to 16 residues. The CDR3 region is CASSYGTGIGDTEAFF. The CDR3 DNA reads TGTGCCAGCAGTTACGGGACAGGGATTGGGGACACTGAAGCTTTCTTT.

V usage is TRBV27 and J usage is TRBJ2-7; D gene uncertain. The CDR3 is made up of 13 amino acids. Trimming stripped 2 bases from V and 5 bases from J, with 10 bases between. Germline lookup yields CDR1 MNHEY and CDR2 SMNVEV (reference sequence). The CDR3 is CASSLGRSNEQYF. DNA of the CDR3: TGTGCCAGCAGTTTAGGTCGGTCAAACGAGCAGTACTTC.

The chain has TRBV14 and TRBJ2-3; 13 bases map to TRBD2. The CDR3 is 17 residues long. Trimming at V came to 4 bases and at J to 4 bases, leaving 8 bases not matched to a gene. CDR1 is SGHDN and CDR2 is FVKESK in the germline V gene. CDR3 sequence reads: CASSLQEGTSGADTQYF. Here the CDR3 DNA reads TGTGCCAGCAGCCTCCAGGAGGGGACTAGCGGGGCAGATACGCAGTATTTT.

The chain joins TRBV7-2 to TRBJ1-1; no reliable D call. V was clipped by 6 bases and J by 5 bases, with 10 bases between them. The length of the CDR3 is 12 residues. Looked up from germline, CDR1 is SGHTA and CDR2 is FQGNSA. CDR3 loop: CASSGPLTEAFF. The CDR3 bases are TGTGCCAGCAGTGGGCCCCTTACTGAAGCTTTCTTT.